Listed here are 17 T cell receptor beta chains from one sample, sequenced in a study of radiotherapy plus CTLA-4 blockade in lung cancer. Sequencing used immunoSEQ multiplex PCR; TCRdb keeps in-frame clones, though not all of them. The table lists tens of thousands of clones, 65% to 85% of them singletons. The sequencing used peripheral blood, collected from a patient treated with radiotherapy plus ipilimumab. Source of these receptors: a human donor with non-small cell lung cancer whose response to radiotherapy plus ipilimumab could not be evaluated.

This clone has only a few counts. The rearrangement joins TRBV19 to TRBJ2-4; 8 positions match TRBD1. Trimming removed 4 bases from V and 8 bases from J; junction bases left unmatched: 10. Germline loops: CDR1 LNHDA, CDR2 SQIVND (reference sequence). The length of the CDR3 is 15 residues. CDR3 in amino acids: CASSRPTGGKDIQYF. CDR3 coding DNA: TGTGCCAGTAGTAGACCTACAGGGGGAAAGGACATTCAGTACTTC.

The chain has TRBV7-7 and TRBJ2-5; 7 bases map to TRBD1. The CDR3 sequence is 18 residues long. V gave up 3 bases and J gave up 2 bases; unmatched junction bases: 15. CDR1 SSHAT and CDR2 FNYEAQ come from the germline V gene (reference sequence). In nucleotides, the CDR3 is TGTGCCAGCAGCTTTCCCATTACCGGGACAGCGTCTCAAGAGACCCAGTACTTC. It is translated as CASSFPITGTASQETQYF.

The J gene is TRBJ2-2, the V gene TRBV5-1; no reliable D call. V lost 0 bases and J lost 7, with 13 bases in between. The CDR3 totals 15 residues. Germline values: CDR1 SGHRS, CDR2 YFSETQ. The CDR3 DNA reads TGCGCCAGCAGCTTGGTGGGCTCGTCCCTCGGGGAGCTGTTTTTT. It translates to CASSLVGSSLGELFF.

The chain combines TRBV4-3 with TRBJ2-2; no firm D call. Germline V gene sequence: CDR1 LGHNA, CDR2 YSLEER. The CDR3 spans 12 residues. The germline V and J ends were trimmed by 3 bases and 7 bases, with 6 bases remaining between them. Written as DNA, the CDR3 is TGCGCCAGCAGCCAGCCCGGCGGGGAGCTGTTTTTT. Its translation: CASSQPGGELFF.

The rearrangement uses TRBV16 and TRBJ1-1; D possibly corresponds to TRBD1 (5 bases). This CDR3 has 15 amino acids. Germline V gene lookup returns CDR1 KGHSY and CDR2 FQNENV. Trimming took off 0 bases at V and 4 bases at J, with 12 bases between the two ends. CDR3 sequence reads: CASSQSSWGGTEAFF. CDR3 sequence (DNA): TGTGCCAGCAGCCAATCATCTTGGGGCGGCACTGAAGCTTTCTTT. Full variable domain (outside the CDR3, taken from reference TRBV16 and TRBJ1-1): GEEVAQTPKHLVRGEGQKAKLYCAPIKGHSYVFWYQQVLKNEFKFLISFQNENVFDETGMPKERFSAKCLPNSPCSLEIQATKLEDSAVYFCASSQSSWGGTEAFFGQGTRLTVV.

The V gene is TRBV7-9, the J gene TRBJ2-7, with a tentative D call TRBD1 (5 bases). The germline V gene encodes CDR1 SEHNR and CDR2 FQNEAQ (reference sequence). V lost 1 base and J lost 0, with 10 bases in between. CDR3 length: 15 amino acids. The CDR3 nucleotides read TGTGCCAGCAGCTTAGTGTTGCAGGGCTCCTACGAGCAGTACTTC. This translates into CASSLVLQGSYEQYF.

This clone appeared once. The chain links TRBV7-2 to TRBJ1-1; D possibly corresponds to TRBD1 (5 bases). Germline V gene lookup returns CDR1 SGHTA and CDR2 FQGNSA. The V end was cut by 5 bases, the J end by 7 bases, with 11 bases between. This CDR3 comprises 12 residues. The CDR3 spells CASSPSGIEAFF. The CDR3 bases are TGTGCCAGCAGCCCCTCAGGGATTGAAGCTTTCTTT.

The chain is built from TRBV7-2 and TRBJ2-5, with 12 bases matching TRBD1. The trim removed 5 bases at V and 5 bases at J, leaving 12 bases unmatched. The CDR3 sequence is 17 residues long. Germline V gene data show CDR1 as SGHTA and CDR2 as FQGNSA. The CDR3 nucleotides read TGTGCCAGCAGCCCCAAATGGGACAGGGGGCCGCAGGAGACCCAGTACTTC. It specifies CASSPKWDRGPQETQYF. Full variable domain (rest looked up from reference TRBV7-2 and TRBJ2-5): GAGVSQSPSNKVTEKGKDVELRCDPISGHTALYWYRQSLGQGLEFLIYFQGNSAPDKSGLPSDRFSAERTGGSVSTLTIQRTQQEDSAVYLCASSPKWDRGPQETQYFGPGTRLLVL.

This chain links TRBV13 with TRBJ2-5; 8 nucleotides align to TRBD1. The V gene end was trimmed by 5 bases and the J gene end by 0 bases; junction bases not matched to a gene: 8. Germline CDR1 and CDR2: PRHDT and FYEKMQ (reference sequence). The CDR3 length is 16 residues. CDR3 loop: CASSARQGSNQETQYF. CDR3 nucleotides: TGTGCCAGCAGCGCCCGACAGGGGTCCAACCAAGAGACCCAGTACTTC. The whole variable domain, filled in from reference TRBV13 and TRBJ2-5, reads AAGVIQSPRHLIKEKRETATLKCYPIPRHDTVYWYQQGPGQDPQFLISFYEKMQSDKGSIPDRFSAQQFSDYHSELNMSSLELGDSALYFCASSARQGSNQETQYFGPGTRLLVL.

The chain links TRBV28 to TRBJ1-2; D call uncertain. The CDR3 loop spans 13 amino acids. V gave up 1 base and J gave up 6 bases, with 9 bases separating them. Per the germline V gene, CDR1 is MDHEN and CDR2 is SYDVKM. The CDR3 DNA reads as TGTGCCAGCAGTTTATATCGGGGAGATGGCTACACCTTC. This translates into CASSLYRGDGYTF.

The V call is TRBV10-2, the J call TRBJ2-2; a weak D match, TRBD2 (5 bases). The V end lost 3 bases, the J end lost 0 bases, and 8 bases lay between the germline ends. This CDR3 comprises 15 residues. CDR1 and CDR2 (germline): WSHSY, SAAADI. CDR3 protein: CASSDGLTNTGELFF. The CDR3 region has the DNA TGCGCCAGCAGTGACGGACTCACGAACACCGGGGAGCTGTTTTTT.

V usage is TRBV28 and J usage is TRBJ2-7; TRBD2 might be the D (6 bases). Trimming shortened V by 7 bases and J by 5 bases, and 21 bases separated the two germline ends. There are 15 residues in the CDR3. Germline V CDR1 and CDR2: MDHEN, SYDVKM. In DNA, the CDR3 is TGTGCCAGCACCTTAACCGGGACTGCTTACAACGAGCAGTACTTC. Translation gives CASTLTGTAYNEQYF.

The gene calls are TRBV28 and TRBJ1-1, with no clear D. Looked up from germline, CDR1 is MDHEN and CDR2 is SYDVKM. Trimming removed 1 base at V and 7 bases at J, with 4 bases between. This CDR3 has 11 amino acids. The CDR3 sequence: CASSLSVEAFF. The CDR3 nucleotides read TGTGCCAGCAGTTTATCAGTTGAAGCTTTCTTT.

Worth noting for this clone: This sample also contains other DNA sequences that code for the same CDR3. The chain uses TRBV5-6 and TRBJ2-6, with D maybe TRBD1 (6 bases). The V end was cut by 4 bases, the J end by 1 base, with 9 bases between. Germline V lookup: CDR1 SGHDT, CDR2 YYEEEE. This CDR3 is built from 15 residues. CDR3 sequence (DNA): TGTGCCAGCAGCCTTGGACAGTCTGGGGCCAACGTCCTGACTTTC. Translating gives CASSLGQSGANVLTF.

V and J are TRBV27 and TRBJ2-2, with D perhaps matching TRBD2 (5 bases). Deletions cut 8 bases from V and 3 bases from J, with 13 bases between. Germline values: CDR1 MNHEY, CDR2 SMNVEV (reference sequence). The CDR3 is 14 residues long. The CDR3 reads CASRRRGYTGELFF. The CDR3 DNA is TGTGCCAGCCGCCGCCGGGGTTACACCGGGGAGCTGTTTTTT.

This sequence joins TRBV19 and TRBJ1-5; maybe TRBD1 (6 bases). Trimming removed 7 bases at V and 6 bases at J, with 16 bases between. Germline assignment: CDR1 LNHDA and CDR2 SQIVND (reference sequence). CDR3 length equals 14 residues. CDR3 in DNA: TGTGCCAGTAACCTAGGGCAACAGGGTCAGCCCCAGCATTTT. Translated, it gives CASNLGQQGQPQHF.

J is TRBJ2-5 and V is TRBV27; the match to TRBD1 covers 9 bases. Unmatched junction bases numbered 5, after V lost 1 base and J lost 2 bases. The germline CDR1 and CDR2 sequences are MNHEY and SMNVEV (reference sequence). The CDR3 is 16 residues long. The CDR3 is CASSLLGQGRQETQYF. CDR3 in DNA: TGTGCCAGCAGTTTATTGGGACAGGGCCGACAAGAGACCCAGTACTTC.